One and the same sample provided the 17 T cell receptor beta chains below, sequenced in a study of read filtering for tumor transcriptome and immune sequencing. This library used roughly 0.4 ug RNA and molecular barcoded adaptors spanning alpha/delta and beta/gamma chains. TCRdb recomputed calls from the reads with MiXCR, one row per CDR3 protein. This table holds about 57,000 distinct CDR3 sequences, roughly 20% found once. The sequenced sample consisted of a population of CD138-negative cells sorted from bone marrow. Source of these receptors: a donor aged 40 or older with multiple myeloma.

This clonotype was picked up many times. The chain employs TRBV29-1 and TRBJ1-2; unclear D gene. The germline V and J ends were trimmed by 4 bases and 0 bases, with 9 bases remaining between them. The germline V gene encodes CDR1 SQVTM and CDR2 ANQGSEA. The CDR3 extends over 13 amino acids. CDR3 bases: TGCAGCGTTGCCGTCGCGGCTAACTATGGCTACACCTTC. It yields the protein CSVAVAANYGYTF.

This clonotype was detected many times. The CDR3 nucleotides are TGCGCCAGCACGAGTAGCGGCACCGGGGAGCTGTTTTTT. This encodes CASTSSGTGELFF. This chain joins TRBV5-1 and TRBJ2-2, with D maybe TRBD2 (6 bases). There are 13 residues in the CDR3. The V and J ends lost 6 bases and 4 bases respectively, with 10 bases between them. Germline assignment: CDR1 SGHRS and CDR2 YFSETQ. Using reference TRBV5-1 and TRBJ2-2 for the parts outside the CDR3, the full variable domain is KAGVTQTPRYLIKTRGQQVTLSCSPISGHRSVSWYQQTPGQGLQFLFEYFSETQRNKGNFPGRFSGRQFSNSRSEMNVSTLELGDSALYLCASTSSGTGELFFGEGSRLTVL.

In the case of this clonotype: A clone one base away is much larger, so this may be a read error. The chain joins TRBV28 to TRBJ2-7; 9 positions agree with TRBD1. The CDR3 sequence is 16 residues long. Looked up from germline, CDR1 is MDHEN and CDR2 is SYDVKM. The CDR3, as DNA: TGTGCCATCAGTTTGGACCCGGGACAGGGTTTGTACGAGCAGTACTTC. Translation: CAISLDPGQGLYEQYF.

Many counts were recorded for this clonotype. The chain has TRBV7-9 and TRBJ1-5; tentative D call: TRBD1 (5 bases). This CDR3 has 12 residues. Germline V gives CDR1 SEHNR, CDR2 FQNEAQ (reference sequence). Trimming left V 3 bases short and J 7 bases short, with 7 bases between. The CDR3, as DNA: TGTGCCAGCAGCTTGGAGGGGCAGCCCCAGCATTTT. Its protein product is CASSLEGQPQHF.

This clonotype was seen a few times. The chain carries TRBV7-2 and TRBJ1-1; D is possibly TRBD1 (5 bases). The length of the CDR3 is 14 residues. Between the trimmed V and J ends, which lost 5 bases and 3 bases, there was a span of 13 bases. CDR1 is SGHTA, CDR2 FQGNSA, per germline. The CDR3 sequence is CASSGRAGHTEAFF. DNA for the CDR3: TGTGCCAGCAGCGGCAGGGCGGGTCACACTGAAGCTTTCTTT.

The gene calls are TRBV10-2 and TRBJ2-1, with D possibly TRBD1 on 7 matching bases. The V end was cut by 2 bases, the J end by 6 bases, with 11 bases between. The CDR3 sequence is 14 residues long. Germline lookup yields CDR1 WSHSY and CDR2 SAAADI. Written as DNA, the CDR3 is TGCGCCAGCAGTGAGCAGGGGGGAGGCAATGAGCAGTTCTTC. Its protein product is CASSEQGGGNEQFF.

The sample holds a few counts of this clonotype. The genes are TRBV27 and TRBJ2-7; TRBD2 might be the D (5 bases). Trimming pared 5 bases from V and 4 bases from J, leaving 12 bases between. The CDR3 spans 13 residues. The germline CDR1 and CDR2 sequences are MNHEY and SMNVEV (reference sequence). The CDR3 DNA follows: TGTGCCAGCAGTCCGAGTACGGGGTACGAGCAGTACTTC. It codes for CASSPSTGYEQYF.

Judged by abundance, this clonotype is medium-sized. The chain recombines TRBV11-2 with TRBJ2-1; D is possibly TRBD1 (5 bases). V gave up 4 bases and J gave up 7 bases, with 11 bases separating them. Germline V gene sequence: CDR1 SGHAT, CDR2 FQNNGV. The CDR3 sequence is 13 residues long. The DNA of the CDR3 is TGTGCCAGCAGCTGGGGCCAGAGGAATGAGCAGTTCTTC. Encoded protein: CASSWGQRNEQFF.

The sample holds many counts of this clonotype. CDR3 region: CASSKGAWDEQFF. The CDR3 region has the DNA TGTGCCAGCAGTAAGGGGGCGTGGGATGAGCAGTTCTTC. The chain has TRBV12-3 or TRBV12-4 and TRBJ2-1; the match to TRBD1 covers 7 bases. The V segment lost 5 bases and the J segment 8 bases; nucleotides outside the gene matches: 6. The CDR3 totals 13 residues.

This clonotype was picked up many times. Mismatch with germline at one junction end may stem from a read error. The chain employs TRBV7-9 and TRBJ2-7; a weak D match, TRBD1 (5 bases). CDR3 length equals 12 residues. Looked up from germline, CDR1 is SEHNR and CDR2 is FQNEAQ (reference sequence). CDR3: CASSRDTQVPLW. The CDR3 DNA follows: TGTGCCAGCAGCCGAGATACACAGGTCCCCCTTTGG. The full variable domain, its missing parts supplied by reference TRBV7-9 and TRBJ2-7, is DTGVSQNPRHKITKRGQNVTFRCDPISEHNRLYWYRQTLGQGPEFLTYFQNEAQLEKSRLLSDRFSAERPKGSFSTLEIQRTEQGDSAMYLCASSRDTQVPLWGPGTRLTVT.

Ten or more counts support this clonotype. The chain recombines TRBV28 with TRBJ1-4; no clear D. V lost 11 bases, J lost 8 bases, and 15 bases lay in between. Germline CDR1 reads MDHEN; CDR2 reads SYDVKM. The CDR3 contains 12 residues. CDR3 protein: CAAGPLMEKLFF. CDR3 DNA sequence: TGTGCCGCCGGACCGCTAATGGAAAAACTGTTTTTT.

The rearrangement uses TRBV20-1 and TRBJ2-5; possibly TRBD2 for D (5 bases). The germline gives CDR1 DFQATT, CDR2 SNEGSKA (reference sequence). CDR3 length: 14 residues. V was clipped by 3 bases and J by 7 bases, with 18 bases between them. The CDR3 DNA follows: TGCAGTGCTAGTGCACCCGACCTTCGGGGGACCCAGTACTTC. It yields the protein CSASAPDLRGTQYF.

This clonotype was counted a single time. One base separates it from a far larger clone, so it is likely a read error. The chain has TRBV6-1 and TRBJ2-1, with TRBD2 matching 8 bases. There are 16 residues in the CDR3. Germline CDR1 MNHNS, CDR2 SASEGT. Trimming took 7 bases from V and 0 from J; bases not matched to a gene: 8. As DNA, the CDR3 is TGTGCCAGCAACAAGGCAGGGACTAGCTCCTACAATGAGCAGTTCTTC. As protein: CASNKAGTSSYNEQFF.

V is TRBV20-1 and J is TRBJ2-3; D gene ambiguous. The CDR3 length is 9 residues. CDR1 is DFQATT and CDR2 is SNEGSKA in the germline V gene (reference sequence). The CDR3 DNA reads TGCCGCCCCCCAGATACGCAGTATTTT. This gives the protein CRPPDTQYF.

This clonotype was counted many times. CDR3 sequence reads: CASSVQFGYEQYF. In nucleotides, the CDR3 is TGTGCCAGCAGTGTCCAGTTTGGATACGAGCAGTACTTC. The chain carries TRBV28 and TRBJ2-7; D not resolved. V was shortened by 5 bases and J by 4 bases, with 12 bases between the two germline ends. CDR1 and CDR2 from the germline V gene are MDHEN and SYDVKM. The CDR3 contains 13 residues.

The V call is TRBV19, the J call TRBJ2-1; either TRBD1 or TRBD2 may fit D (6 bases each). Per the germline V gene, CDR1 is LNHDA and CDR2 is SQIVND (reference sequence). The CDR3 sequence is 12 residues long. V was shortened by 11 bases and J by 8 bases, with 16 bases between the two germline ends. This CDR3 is CAAGRGRDEQFF. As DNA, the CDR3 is TGTGCCGCTGGACGGGGGCGGGATGAGCAGTTCTTC.

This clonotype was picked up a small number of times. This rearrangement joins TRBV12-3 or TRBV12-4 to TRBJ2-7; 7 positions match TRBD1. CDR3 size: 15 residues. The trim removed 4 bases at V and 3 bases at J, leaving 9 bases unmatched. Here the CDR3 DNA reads TGTGCCAGCAGTTCAACCCGACAGGGATTCTACGAGCAGTACTTC. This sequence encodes CASSSTRQGFYEQYF.